The source of this TCR beta chain is a study of vaccination and CD4 T cells after COVID-19. Background on the study: Recovered patients in the cohort numbered six men and four women, two of them Hispanic. Post-COVID samples were collected a median 101 days following diagnosis, spanning 35 to 161. The peptides that stimulated the cells were overlapping spike peptides from SARS-CoV-2, HCoV-NL63, HCoV-OC43 and HCoV-229E.

An Oncomine TCR Beta short-read assay was used to sequence the DNA from cultured CD4+ T cells. TCRdb redid the calling of the PCR reads with MiXCR, one entry per CDR3 protein. The sample has around 12,000 distinct CDR3 sequences; about 45% are singletons. Sample treatment: approximately nine-day PBMC culture with coronavirus spike peptide pools or control peptides (ViraFEST assay). About this clonotype: Its antigen is as yet unknown.

Germline assignment: CDR1 SGHKS and CDR2 YYEKEE (reference sequence). The CDR3 runs to 16 residues. V lost 4 bases to trimming and J lost 4 bases; unmatched junction nucleotides: 8. Source material: CD4+ T cells from blood, cultured in vitro. The TCR was taken from a human donor who had recovered from COVID-19. The V call is TRBV5-5, the J call TRBJ1-3; 10 bases match TRBD1. CDR3 protein: CASSIAGTGDGNTIYF. The CDR3 coding sequence is TGTGCCAGCAGCATTGCCGGGACAGGGGACGGAAACACCATATATTTT.